This TCR beta chain stems from a study of CXCR3-negative and CXCR3-positive naive CD8 T cells (dated by TCRdb to the late 2010s). Turning to the overall study: In total, approximately 140 million TRB reads were obtained, which works out to roughly 1.5 +/- 0.3 million reads per library. The diversity and physicochemical repertoire analyses included 11 donors pooled from two independent experiments. Naive subsets from a handful of donors and memory cells from 3 donors were included in the TRBV-TRBJ cluster analysis.

About this clonotype itself: There is no known antigen for this receptor.

What the work shows at the level of the full study, not this receptor alone: Freshly isolated PBMCs were used for most assays because CXCR3 expression partially decreased after cryopreservation. TRB CDR3s from CXCR3-positive naive cells showed higher hydrophobicity (lower Kidera factor 4), lower energy, and higher strength and volume indices than CXCR3-negative naive cells. Comparably high repertoire diversity was found in both naive subsets, whereas much lower repertoire diversity was found in memory CD8+ T cells. TRBV-TRBJ usage was similar between naive CXCR3-negative and CXCR3-positive cells from the same donor, while memory cells showed distinct patterns. Surface CD5, linked to self-reactivity in mice, was comparable between naive subsets; TCR interaction strength was therefore also inferred from TRB CDR3 physicochemical properties.

Measured from the cysteine to the phenylalanine, the CDR3 is 14 residues long. Only the protein is available. CDR1 and CDR2 (MDHEN, SYDVKM) derive from the germline V gene. For sequencing, a NextSeq 550 was employed. The Human TCR Profiling Kit (MiLaboratory) was used to prepare UMI-labeled 5' RACE TRB cDNA libraries. cDNA synthesis used the entire amount of extracted RNA, and PCR amplification then used the entire amount of cDNA produced. Libraries were prepared in parallel with an identical number of PCR cycles. The study's own analysis went as follows. MIGEC and MiXCR extracted about 48,000 +/- 9,800 unique UMI-labeled TRB cDNA molecules per library, requiring at least two reads per UMI. On average, each library contained approximately 40,000 +/- 10,000 functional in-frame TRB CDR3 nucleotide clonotypes without stop codons. After downsampling to 5000 UMI-labeled TRB molecules per sample, diversity metrics such as normalized Shannon-Wiener and Chao1 were calculated in VDJtools. For the central five CDR3 residues, VDJtools calculated physicochemical properties weighted by clonotype size, namely interaction energy, strength, volume and Kidera factor 4. TCRdb reprocessed the reads and assigns one entry to each CDR3 protein sequence, leaving out DNA. TCRdb, not the original authors, processed these V and J calls. This sample's table has entries for roughly 71,000 distinct CDR3 sequences. The ten largest make up roughly 1.5% of the sample.

Each CD8+ T cell subset was flow-sorted in triplicate, and 300,000 cells per subset were placed directly into RLT lysis buffer. To keep memory contaminants out, a stringent definition of naive CD8+ T cells was applied: CD45RO-CCR7+CD27+CD95-. Peripheral blood mononuclear cells were isolated from buffy coats by standard density gradient centrifugation. Naive CXCR3-negative and CXCR3-positive CD8+ T cells were flow-sorted using a FACSAria III. Total RNA was extracted from sorted cells using an RNeasy Mini Kit. The sequenced sample consisted of naive CXCR3- CD8+ T cells from blood. This sample's cell subset or site label indicates: CD45RO-CCR7+CD27+CD95- naive CD8+ T cells lacking CXCR3 (TNR3-). The TCR sequence derives from a human donor in good health. Some clones in this sample may be carry-over from other donors' samples. The sequence links TRBV28 to TRBJ2-2. The CDR3 reads as follows: CASSSDVNTGELFF.